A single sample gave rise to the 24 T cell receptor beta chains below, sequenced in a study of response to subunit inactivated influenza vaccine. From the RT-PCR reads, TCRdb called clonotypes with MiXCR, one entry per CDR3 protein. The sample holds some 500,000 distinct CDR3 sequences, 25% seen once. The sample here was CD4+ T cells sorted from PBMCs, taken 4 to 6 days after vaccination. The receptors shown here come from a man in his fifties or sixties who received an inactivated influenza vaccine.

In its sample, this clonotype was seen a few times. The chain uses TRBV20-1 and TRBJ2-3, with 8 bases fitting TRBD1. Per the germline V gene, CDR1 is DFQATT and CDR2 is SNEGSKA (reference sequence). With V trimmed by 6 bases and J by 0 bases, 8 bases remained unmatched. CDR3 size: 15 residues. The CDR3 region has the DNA TGCAGTGCGGGCAAAGACAGGGGTAGCACAGATACGCAGTATTTT. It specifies CSAGKDRGSTDTQYF.

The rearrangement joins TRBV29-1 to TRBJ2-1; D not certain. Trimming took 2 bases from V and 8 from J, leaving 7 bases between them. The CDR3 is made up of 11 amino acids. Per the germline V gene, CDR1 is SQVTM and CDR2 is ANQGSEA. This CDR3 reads CSVELVHEQFF. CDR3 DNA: TGCAGCGTTGAATTGGTCCATGAGCAGTTCTTC.

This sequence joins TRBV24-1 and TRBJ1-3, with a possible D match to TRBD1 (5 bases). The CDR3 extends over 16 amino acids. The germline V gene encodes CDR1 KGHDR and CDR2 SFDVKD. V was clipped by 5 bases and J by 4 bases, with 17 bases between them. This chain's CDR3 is CATSVDRNDMGNTIYF. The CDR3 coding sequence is TGTGCCACCAGTGTAGACAGAAACGATATGGGAAACACCATATATTTT.

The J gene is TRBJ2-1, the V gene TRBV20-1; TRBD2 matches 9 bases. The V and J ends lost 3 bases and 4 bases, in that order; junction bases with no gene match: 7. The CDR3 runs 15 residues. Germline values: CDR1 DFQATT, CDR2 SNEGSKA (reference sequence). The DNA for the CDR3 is TGCAGTGCTAGGGGTAGCGGGAGAAGATACAATGAGCAGTTCTTC. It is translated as CSARGSGRRYNEQFF.

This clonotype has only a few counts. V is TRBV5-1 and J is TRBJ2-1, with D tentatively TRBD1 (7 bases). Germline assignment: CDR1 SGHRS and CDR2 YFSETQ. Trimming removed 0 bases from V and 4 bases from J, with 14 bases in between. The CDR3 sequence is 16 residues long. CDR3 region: CASSLEWQGGYNEQFF. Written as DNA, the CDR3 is TGCGCCAGCAGCTTGGAATGGCAGGGGGGTTACAATGAGCAGTTCTTC.

CDR3 amino acids: CATSRANTGELFF. In DNA, the CDR3 is TGTGCCACCAGCAGGGCCAACACCGGGGAGCTGTTTTTT. This chain uses TRBV15 with TRBJ2-2; no clear D gene. CDR3 size: 13 residues. The ends were cut back, 3 bases at V and 2 bases at J, with 4 bases in the middle. Germline V gives CDR1 LNHNV, CDR2 YYDKDF (reference sequence).

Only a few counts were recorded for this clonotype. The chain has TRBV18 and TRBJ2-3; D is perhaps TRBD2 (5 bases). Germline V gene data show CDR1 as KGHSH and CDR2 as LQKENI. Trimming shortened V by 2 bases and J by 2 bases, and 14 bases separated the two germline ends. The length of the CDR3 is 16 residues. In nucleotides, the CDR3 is TGTGCCAGCTCACCAACCGGGGTCGGACTCACAGATACGCAGTATTTT. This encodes CASSPTGVGLTDTQYF.

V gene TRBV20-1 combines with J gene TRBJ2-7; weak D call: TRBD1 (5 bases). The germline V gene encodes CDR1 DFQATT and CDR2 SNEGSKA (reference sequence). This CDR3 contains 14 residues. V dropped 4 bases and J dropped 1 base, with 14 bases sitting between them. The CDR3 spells CSANTRGFSYEQYF. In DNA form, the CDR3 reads TGCAGTGCTAACACAAGGGGATTTTCCTACGAGCAGTACTTC.

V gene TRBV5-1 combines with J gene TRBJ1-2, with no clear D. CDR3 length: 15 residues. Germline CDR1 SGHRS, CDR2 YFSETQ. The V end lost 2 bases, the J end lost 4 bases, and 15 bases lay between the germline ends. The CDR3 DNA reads TGCGCCAGCAGCTTATCCGACCCCGGCACCTATGGCTACACCTTC. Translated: CASSLSDPGTYGYTF.

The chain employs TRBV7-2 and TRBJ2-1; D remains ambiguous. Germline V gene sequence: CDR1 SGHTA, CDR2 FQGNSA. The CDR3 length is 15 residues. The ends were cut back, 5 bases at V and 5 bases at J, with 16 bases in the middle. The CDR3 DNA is TGTGCCAGCAGCCAATCCCTCCCGGGCCACAATGAGCAGTTCTTC. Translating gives CASSQSLPGHNEQFF.

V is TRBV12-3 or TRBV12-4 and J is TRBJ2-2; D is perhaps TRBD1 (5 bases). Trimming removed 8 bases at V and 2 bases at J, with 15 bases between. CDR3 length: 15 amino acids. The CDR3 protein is CASFATGSNTGELFF. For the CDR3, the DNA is TGTGCCAGCTTCGCAACAGGTTCTAACACCGGGGAGCTGTTTTTT.

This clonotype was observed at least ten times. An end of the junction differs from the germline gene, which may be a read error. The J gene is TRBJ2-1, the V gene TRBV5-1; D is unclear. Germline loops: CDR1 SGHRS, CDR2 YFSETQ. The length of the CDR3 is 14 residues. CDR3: CASSPGSSYNEQFF. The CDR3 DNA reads TGTGCCAGCAGCCCGGGTAGCTCCTACAATGAGCAGTTCTTC.

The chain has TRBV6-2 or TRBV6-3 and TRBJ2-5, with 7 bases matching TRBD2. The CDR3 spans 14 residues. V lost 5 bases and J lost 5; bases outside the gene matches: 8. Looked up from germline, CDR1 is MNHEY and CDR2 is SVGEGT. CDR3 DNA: TGTGCCAGCAGTAAAGTAGCGGGTCGGGAGACCCAGTACTTC. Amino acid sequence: CASSKVAGRETQYF.

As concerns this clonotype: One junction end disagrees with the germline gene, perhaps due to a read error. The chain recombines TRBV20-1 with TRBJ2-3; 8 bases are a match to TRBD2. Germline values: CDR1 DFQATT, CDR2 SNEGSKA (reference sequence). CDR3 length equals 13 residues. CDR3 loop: CSGRAGGTATQYF. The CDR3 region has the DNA TGCAGTGGGAGGGCGGGGGGCACAGCTACGCAGTATTTT.

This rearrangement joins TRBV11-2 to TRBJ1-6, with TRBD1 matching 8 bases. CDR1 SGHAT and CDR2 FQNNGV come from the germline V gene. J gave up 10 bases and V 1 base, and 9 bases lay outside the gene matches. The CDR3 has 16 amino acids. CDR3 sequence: CASSLAWGQVSSPLHF. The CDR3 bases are TGTGCCAGCAGCTTAGCGTGGGGACAGGTCAGCTCACCCCTCCACTTT.

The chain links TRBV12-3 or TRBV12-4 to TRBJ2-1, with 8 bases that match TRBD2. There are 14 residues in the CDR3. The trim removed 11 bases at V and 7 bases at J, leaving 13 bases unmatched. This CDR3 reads CASTPGLERNEQFF. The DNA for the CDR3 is TGTGCCTCCACCCCGGGACTAGAAAGGAATGAGCAGTTCTTC.

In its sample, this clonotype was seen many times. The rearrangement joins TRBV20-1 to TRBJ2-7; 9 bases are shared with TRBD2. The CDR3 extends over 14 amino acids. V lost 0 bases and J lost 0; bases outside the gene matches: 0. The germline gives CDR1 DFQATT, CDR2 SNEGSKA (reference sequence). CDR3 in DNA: TGCAGTGCTAGAGAGACTAGCGGCTCCTACGAGCAGTACTTC. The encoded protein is CSARETSGSYEQYF.

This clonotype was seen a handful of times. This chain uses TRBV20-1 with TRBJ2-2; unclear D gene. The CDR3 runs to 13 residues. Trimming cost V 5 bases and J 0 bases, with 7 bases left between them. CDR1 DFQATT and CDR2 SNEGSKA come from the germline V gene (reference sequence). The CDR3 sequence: CSARQANTGELFF. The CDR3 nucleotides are TGCAGTGCTCGGCAGGCGAACACCGGGGAGCTGTTTTTT.

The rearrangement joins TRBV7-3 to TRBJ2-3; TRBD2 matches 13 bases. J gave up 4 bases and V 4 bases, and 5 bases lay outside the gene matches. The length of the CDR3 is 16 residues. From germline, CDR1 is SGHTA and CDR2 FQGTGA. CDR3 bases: TGTGCCAGCAGCTCGGGACTAGCGGGATCAGCAGATACGCAGTATTTT. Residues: CASSSGLAGSADTQYF.

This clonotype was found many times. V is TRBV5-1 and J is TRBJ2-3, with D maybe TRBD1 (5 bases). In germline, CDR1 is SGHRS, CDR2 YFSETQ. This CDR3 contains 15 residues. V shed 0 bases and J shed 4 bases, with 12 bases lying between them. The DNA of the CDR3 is TGCGCCAGCAGCTTGGACAGGCCGAGGTCAGATACGCAGTATTTT. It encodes CASSLDRPRSDTQYF.

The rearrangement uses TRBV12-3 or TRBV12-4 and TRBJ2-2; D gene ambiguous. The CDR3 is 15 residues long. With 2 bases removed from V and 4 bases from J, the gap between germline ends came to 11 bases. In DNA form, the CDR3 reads TGTGCCAGCAGTTTACGGGCTGCTGGCACCGGGGAGCTGTTTTTT. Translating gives CASSLRAAGTGELFF.

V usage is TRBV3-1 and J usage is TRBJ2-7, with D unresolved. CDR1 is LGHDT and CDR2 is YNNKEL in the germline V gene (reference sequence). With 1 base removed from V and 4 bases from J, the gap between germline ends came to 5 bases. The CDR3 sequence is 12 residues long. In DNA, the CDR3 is TGTGCCAGCAGCCAAGTAGCTTACGAGCAGTACTTC. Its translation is CASSQVAYEQYF.

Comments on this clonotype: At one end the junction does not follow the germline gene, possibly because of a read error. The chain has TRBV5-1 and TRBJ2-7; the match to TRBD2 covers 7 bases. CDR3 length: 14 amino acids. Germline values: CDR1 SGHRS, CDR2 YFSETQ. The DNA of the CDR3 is TGCGCCAGCAGCTTGAGTCTAGAGGTCGGGCTAGCGGAGTTC. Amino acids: CASSLSLEVGLAEF.

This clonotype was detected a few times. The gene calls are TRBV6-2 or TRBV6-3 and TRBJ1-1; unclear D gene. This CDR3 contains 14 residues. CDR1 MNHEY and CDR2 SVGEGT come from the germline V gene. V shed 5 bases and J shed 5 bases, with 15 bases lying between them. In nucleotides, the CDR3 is TGTGCCAGCAGTCCCCTTTGGGCGGGGACTGAAGCTTTCTTT. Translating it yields CASSPLWAGTEAFF.